This is a list of T cell receptor beta chains from one sample in a study of blood T cell repertoires in COVID-19. Using immunoSEQ multiplex PCR, the repertoire was profiled, and TCRdb retains in-frame clones only, with some absent. The sample carries 400,000 to 450,000 clones, 89% recorded once. Source material: peripheral blood. The source is a woman in her 40s with COVID-19, enrolled during active disease. Each CDR3 is given without its conserved first and last residue.

j_gene: TRBJ1-6; v_gene: TRBV7-9; CDR3aa: ASSLATGTYNSPLH
j_gene: TRBJ1-1; v_gene: TRBV12-3/TRBV12-4; CDR3aa: ASTTSGTEAF
j_gene: TRBJ1-1; v_gene: TRBV7-3; CDR3aa: ASSQAGTGNTEAF
j_gene: TRBJ2-5; v_gene: TRBV6-5; CDR3aa: ASSYGGGNQETQY
j_gene: TRBJ2-3; v_gene: TRBV5-1; CDR3aa: ASSSRTGGILDTQY
j_gene: TRBJ1-1; v_gene: TRBV28; CDR3aa: ASREGREAF
j_gene: TRBJ1-6; v_gene: TRBV5-4; CDR3aa: ASSLGGRSSYNSPLH
j_gene: TRBJ2-1; v_gene: TRBV30; CDR3aa: AWSVGGSSYNEQF
j_gene: TRBJ2-5; v_gene: TRBV4-3; CDR3aa: ASSQEANQETQY
j_gene: TRBJ1-2; v_gene: TRBV3-1/TRBV3-2; CDR3aa: ASSLREDYGYT
j_gene: TRBJ2-3; v_gene: TRBV28; CDR3aa: ASSFSGGFTDTQY